Below, 6 T cell receptor beta chains from the same sample are listed, as sequenced in a study of blood T cell repertoires in COVID-19. TCRdb's copy holds only in-frame clones and misses some; the assay was immunoSEQ multiplex PCR. The sample contains approximately 500,000 clones, around nine tenths of which appear only once. The sequenced material came from peripheral blood. The receptors come from a woman between 45 and 60 years old with COVID-19, enrolled during active disease.

This clone has just one count. The gene calls are TRBV30 and TRBJ2-1; 12 bases are a match to TRBD1. Germline loops: CDR1 GTSNPN, CDR2 SVGIG (reference sequence). This CDR3 has 11 residues. CDR3 nucleotides: TGTCAAGGGGGACAGGGGGCTCGGCAGTTCTTC. Its translation: CQGGQGARQFF.

V usage is TRBV19 and J usage is TRBJ1-5; unclear D gene. V lost 5 bases and J 9 bases, leaving 11 bases between the germline ends. This CDR3 is built from 12 residues. Germline CDR1 is LNHDA and CDR2 is SQIVND (reference sequence). The CDR3 DNA reads as TGTGCCAGTAGTCCTTACTCGGGGCCCCAGCATTTT. It translates to CASSPYSGPQHF.

J is TRBJ2-1 and V is TRBV11-2, with D maybe TRBD2 (5 bases). This CDR3 spans 13 amino acids. Germline CDR1 is SGHAT and CDR2 is FQNNGV. The V and J ends lost 3 bases and 7 bases respectively, with 10 bases between them. CDR3 sequence (DNA): TGTGCCAGCAGCTTGCTGGTAGCGAATGAGCAGTTCTTC. It is translated as CASSLLVANEQFF.

The gene calls are TRBV5-4 and TRBJ2-1; 10 bases map to TRBD2. The CDR3 contains 12 residues. After removal of 7 bases from V and 8 bases from J, the junction contained 3 bases not matched to a gene. Germline CDR1 reads SGHNT; CDR2 reads YYREEE (reference sequence). This chain's CDR3 is CASPSGGDEQFF. The CDR3 DNA sequence: TGTGCCAGCCCTAGCGGGGGTGATGAGCAGTTCTTC.

This chain joins TRBV28 and TRBJ2-7; 8 positions agree with TRBD1. The CDR3 is 15 amino acids. The ends lost 4 bases at V and 5 bases at J; junction bases unmatched: 10. The V gene's germline CDR1 is MDHEN and CDR2 SYDVKM. The CDR3 bases are TGTGCCAGCAGTTCCCCCAGACAGGGGATCCACGAGCAGTACTTC. Encoded protein: CASSSPRQGIHEQYF.

The chain carries TRBV7-2 and TRBJ2-1, with 7 nucleotides matching TRBD2. This CDR3 comprises 15 residues. V was clipped by 5 bases and J by 7 bases; unmatched bases: 11. Per germline, CDR1 SGHTA and CDR2 FQGNSA. In nucleotides, the CDR3 is TGTGCCAGCAGCCTCAGCGGGGTAACGGAAAATGAGCAGTTCTTC. This gives the protein CASSLSGVTENEQFF.